The TCR beta chain under discussion was sequenced for a study of blood T cell repertoires in COVID-19. Study background: There were acute and convalescent COVID-19 samples, and they came from the United States, Italy and Spain. PBMCs, B-cell-depleted T cells, or T cells provided the cDNA or gDNA that made up the material.

The CDR3 is 16 amino acids. Germline assignment: CDR1 SGHAT and CDR2 FQNNGV. V dropped 2 bases and J dropped 2; count of bases not matched to a gene: 6. Methods used by the authors: Estimation of nucleated cell counts was performed using reference gene primer amplification. The data were produced by immunoSEQ multiplex PCR, yet TCRdb's version contains in-frame clones alone and is incomplete. From that table come the V and J calls and clone size; the DNA was used to work out D and trimming. Among 70,000 to 90,000 clones listed, around nine tenths were seen once. The TCR sequence derives from a human donor in a cohort sampled during active COVID-19. Sequenced material: peripheral blood. The chain couples TRBV11-2 to TRBJ2-3; 8 nucleotides match TRBD2. CDR3: CASSLSGGGLTDTQYF. For the CDR3, the DNA is TGTGCCAGCAGCTTATCGGGCGGGGGGCTCACAGATACGCAGTATTTT.